Following are 25 T cell receptor beta chains from one sample sequenced in a study of blood T cell repertoires in COVID-19. This table comes from immunoSEQ multiplex PCR, and its TCRdb copy is limited to in-frame clones, with some not included. The sample has a few hundred thousand clones; approximately 83% are singletons. Input material: PBMCs or T cells enriched from blood (not recorded which). All receptors derive from a woman aged 60 to 75 who had recovered from COVID-19.

The chain joins TRBV11-2 to TRBJ2-5; TRBD1 matches at 12 bases. Germline V gene sequence: CDR1 SGHAT, CDR2 FQNNGV. V shed 4 bases, J shed 5 bases, and the junction held 5 bases outside the gene matches. The CDR3 is 15 amino acids. In nucleotides, the CDR3 is TGTGCCAGCAGCTGGGACAGGGGGCCGGGGGAGACCCAGTACTTC. Translation gives CASSWDRGPGETQYF.

This chain joins TRBV19 and TRBJ2-3; TRBD2 aligns across 10 bases. Germline CDR1 is LNHDA and CDR2 is SQIVND (reference sequence). J was trimmed by 4 bases and V by 5 bases; bases with no gene match: 6. The CDR3 runs 15 residues. CDR3 in DNA: TGTGCCAGTAGTGTTTCCCTAGCGGGGGCAGATACGCAGTATTTT. Translated: CASSVSLAGADTQYF. Together with reference TRBV19 and TRBJ2-3, the CDR3 gives the full variable domain: DGGITQSPKYLFRKEGQNVTLSCEQNLNHDAMYWYRQDPGQGLRLIYYSQIVNDFQKGDIAEGYSVSREKKESFPLTVTSAQKNPTAFYLCASSVSLAGADTQYFGPGTRLTVL.

This rearrangement joins TRBV6-5 to TRBJ1-5; D gene ambiguous. The CDR3 consists of 14 residues. V was trimmed by 5 bases and J by 7 bases, leaving 15 bases between them. From germline, CDR1 is MNHEY and CDR2 SVGAGI. The CDR3 DNA follows: TGTGCCAGCAGTACGAACTCGGCAGGACAGCCCCAGCATTTT. It yields the protein CASSTNSAGQPQHF.

The chain combines TRBV10-3 with TRBJ2-3; TRBD1 matches 7 bases. The CDR3 runs to 13 residues. The germline CDR1 and CDR2 sequences are ENHRY and SYGVKD. The V and J ends lost 10 bases and 2 bases, in that order; junction bases with no gene match: 6. The CDR3 spells CASTGAITDTQYF. CDR3 nucleotides: TGTGCCAGCACAGGGGCGATCACAGATACGCAGTATTTT.

V gene TRBV6-5 combines with J gene TRBJ1-4, with 7 bases identical to TRBD1. CDR1 and CDR2 from the germline V gene are MNHEY and SVGAGI. CDR3 length equals 16 residues. J was trimmed by 9 bases and V by 0 bases; bases with no gene match: 10. The CDR3 loop is CASSYSMTGTSQKLFF. CDR3 DNA: TGTGCCAGCAGTTACTCGATGACAGGGACATCACAAAAACTGTTTTTT.

The chain employs TRBV7-2 and TRBJ2-4; D is perhaps TRBD1 (6 bases). The V gene lost 5 bases and the J gene lost 10 bases, with 18 bases spanning the gap. The CDR3 runs to 14 residues. The germline V gene has CDR1 SGHTA and CDR2 FQGNSA. In DNA form, the CDR3 reads TGTGCCAGCAGCCCCATGGGGGACAAGGGAATTCAGTACTTC. Encoded protein: CASSPMGDKGIQYF.

The chain links TRBV2 to TRBJ2-1, with D possibly matching TRBD1 (5 bases). Germline assignment: CDR1 SNHLY and CDR2 FYNNEI. Trimming cost V 5 bases and J 4 bases, with 12 bases left between them. The CDR3 has 14 residues. CDR3 sequence reads: CASSNGADYNEQFF. In DNA, the CDR3 is TGTGCCAGCAGTAATGGGGCGGATTACAATGAGCAGTTCTTC.

V is TRBV4-1 and J is TRBJ2-7; 8 bases agree with TRBD1. Germline values: CDR1 MGHRA, CDR2 YSYEKL. With 1 base clipped from V and 6 bases from J, the junction kept 5 bases outside the gene matches. The CDR3 contains 14 residues. CDR3 coding DNA: TGCGCCAGCAGCCAAGGGACAGGGCCATCCGAGCAGTACTTC. This translates into CASSQGTGPSEQYF.

This clone was seen a few times. This chain joins TRBV19 and TRBJ2-7, with D hard to call. Germline V CDR1 and CDR2: LNHDA, SQIVND (reference sequence). Trimming removed 0 bases at V and 4 bases at J, with 10 bases between. CDR3 size: 14 residues. CDR3 residues: CASSIDLWSYEQYF. The CDR3 DNA reads as TGTGCCAGTAGTATAGATCTATGGAGTTACGAGCAGTACTTC. Drawing the rest from reference TRBV19 and TRBJ2-7, the complete variable domain is DGGITQSPKYLFRKEGQNVTLSCEQNLNHDAMYWYRQDPGQGLRLIYYSQIVNDFQKGDIAEGYSVSREKKESFPLTVTSAQKNPTAFYLCASSIDLWSYEQYFGPGTRLTVT.

This clone was found once. Other DNA sequences in this sample translate to the same CDR3. The chain joins TRBV6-5 to TRBJ2-3; 9 nucleotides line up with TRBD1. V lost 6 bases, J lost 0 bases, and 4 bases stayed unmatched. This CDR3 contains 15 residues. The V gene's germline CDR1 is MNHEY and CDR2 SVGAGI. CDR3 sequence: CASRRTGVSTDTQYF. CDR3 coding DNA: TGTGCCAGCAGGAGGACAGGGGTGAGCACAGATACGCAGTATTTT.

This chain links TRBV19 with TRBJ1-4, with 9 nucleotides matching TRBD1. The length of the CDR3 is 16 residues. V shed 7 bases and J 8 bases; nucleotides not matched to a gene: 14. Germline V gives CDR1 LNHDA, CDR2 SQIVND (reference sequence). CDR3 loop: CASKDRGNERGEKLFF. The CDR3 nucleotides are TGTGCCAGTAAAGACAGGGGGAATGAACGAGGGGAAAAACTGTTTTTT.

The rearrangement links TRBV4-3 to TRBJ1-1, with 7 bases lining up with TRBD1. The CDR3 runs 16 residues. CDR1 LGHNA and CDR2 YSLEER come from the germline V gene. V shed 2 bases and J 1 base; nucleotides not matched to a gene: 7. CDR3 sequence reads: CASSQTQGVKNTEAFF. The CDR3 nucleotides read TGCGCCAGCAGCCAAACGCAGGGGGTGAAGAACACTGAAGCTTTCTTT.

The J gene is TRBJ2-3, the V gene TRBV7-6, with TRBD1 identical over 9 bases. The ends lost 2 bases at V and 6 bases at J; junction bases unmatched: 6. CDR3 size: 15 residues. Germline V gene data show CDR1 as SGHVS and CDR2 as FNYEAQ. Here the CDR3 reads CASSLQTGGMDTQYF. CDR3 nucleotides: TGTGCCAGCAGCTTACAGACAGGGGGGATGGATACGCAGTATTTT.

The table lists this clone with a few counts. The V gene is TRBV7-2, the J gene TRBJ2-7; 7 bases match TRBD1. CDR1 is SGHTA and CDR2 is FQGNSA in the germline V gene. The CDR3 spans 13 residues. V shed 6 bases, J shed 0 bases, and the junction held 2 bases outside the gene matches. The CDR3 DNA reads as TGTGCCAGCAGGAGGGACAGCTCCTACGAGCAGTACTTC. Amino acids: CASRRDSSYEQYF. Combining the CDR3 with reference TRBV7-2 and TRBJ2-7 gives the whole variable domain GAGVSQSPSNKVTEKGKDVELRCDPISGHTALYWYRQSLGQGLEFLIYFQGNSAPDKSGLPSDRFSAERTGGSVSTLTIQRTQQEDSAVYLCASRRDSSYEQYFGPGTRLTVT.

The chain has TRBV18 and TRBJ1-1, with no clear D. The germline CDR1 and CDR2 sequences are KGHSH and LQKENI. The V end was cut by 1 base, the J end by 11 bases, with 14 bases between. This CDR3 contains 13 residues. In DNA, the CDR3 is TGTGCCAGCTCACCACGGGCAGACGCAGAGGCTTTCTTT. It specifies CASSPRADAEAFF.

The gene calls are TRBV27 and TRBJ1-1; a weak D match, TRBD1 (5 bases). CDR3 size: 12 residues. Germline CDR1 is MNHEY and CDR2 is SMNVEV (reference sequence). V lost 3 bases and J 10 bases, leaving 12 bases between the germline ends. CDR3 sequence: CASSFAGSGAFF. Written as DNA, the CDR3 is TGTGCCAGCAGTTTCGCAGGGTCGGGAGCTTTCTTT.

V is TRBV11-3 and J is TRBJ2-3; D is possibly TRBD1 (6 bases). Trimming stripped 1 base from V and 0 bases from J, with 17 bases between. This CDR3 has 18 amino acids. CDR1 and CDR2 from the germline V gene are SGHNT and YENEEA. CDR3 protein: CASSLGLGTPSSTDTQYF. The CDR3 DNA is TGTGCCAGCAGCTTAGGACTTGGGACACCGTCTAGCACAGATACGCAGTATTTT.

This chain connects TRBV11-2 to TRBJ1-1, with D possibly TRBD1 on 5 matching bases. CDR1 SGHAT and CDR2 FQNNGV come from the germline V gene. There are 15 residues in the CDR3. Trimming removed 5 bases at V and 0 bases at J, with 13 bases between. CDR3 sequence: CASSIRTPMNTEAFF. CDR3 nucleotide sequence: TGTGCCAGCAGCATCCGGACACCGATGAACACTGAAGCTTTCTTT.

The chain combines TRBV14 with TRBJ1-6; D might be TRBD1 (5 bases). Trimming removed 2 bases from V and 6 bases from J, with 8 bases in between. CDR1 is SGHDN, CDR2 FVKESK, per germline. The CDR3 has 14 amino acids. The DNA of the CDR3 is TGTGCCAGCAGCCAATTGGGACTTAATTCACCCCTCCACTTT. It is translated as CASSQLGLNSPLHF.

The J gene is TRBJ1-1, the V gene TRBV18, with D hard to call. Trimming cost V 2 bases and J 1 base, with 14 bases left between them. The CDR3 runs to 16 residues. The germline V gene has CDR1 KGHSH and CDR2 LQKENI. The CDR3 DNA follows: TGTGCCAGCTCACCAAGTGCGGTCGGTCAGAACACTGAAGCTTTCTTT. It encodes CASSPSAVGQNTEAFF.

The V and J genes are TRBV25-1 and TRBJ2-1, with 10 bases fitting TRBD1. Germline V gene data show CDR1 as MGHDK and CDR2 as SYGVNS. This CDR3 has 15 amino acids. V gave up 4 bases and J gave up 3 bases; unmatched junction bases: 3. The CDR3 bases are TGTGCCAGCAGTGTCGGGACAGGGGACTACAATGAGCAGTTCTTC. Translation gives CASSVGTGDYNEQFF.

This chain uses TRBV4-1 with TRBJ1-2; 8 bases fit TRBD1. The germline V gene has CDR1 MGHRA and CDR2 YSYEKL. The trim removed 0 bases at V and 7 bases at J, leaving 1 base unmatched. The length of the CDR3 is 13 residues. The DNA for the CDR3 is TGCGCCAGCAGCCAAGAAGACAGGGGTGGCTACACCTTC. It yields the protein CASSQEDRGGYTF.

The rearrangement links TRBV2 to TRBJ1-4; D not certain. Trimming left V 6 bases short and J 0 bases short, with 8 bases between. The V gene's germline CDR1 is SNHLY and CDR2 FYNNEI. The CDR3 contains 14 residues. CDR3 nucleotide sequence: TGTGCCAGCAGGAGCTCCTCAACTAATGAAAAACTGTTTTTT. The encoded protein is CASRSSSTNEKLFF.

This clone has only one observation. This rearrangement joins TRBV3-1 (or the pseudogene TRBV3-2) to TRBJ2-1, with 10 bases lining up with TRBD2. The V gene end was trimmed by 3 bases and the J gene end by 8 bases; junction bases not matched to a gene: 4. The CDR3 is 14 residues long. The germline CDR1 and CDR2 sequences are LGHDT and YNNKEL (reference sequence). Here the CDR3 reads CASSQGLAIDEQFF. As DNA, the CDR3 is TGTGCCAGCAGCCAGGGACTAGCGATCGATGAGCAGTTCTTC.

The V and J genes are TRBV7-2 and TRBJ1-2, with a possible D match to TRBD1 (5 bases). Per germline, CDR1 SGHTA and CDR2 FQGNSA. The CDR3 is 16 residues long. Trimming pared 2 bases from V and 0 bases from J, leaving 13 bases between. The CDR3 bases are TGTGCCAGCAGCTTATTCGGGGGAACCTCTAACTATGGCTACACCTTC. It codes for CASSLFGGTSNYGYTF.